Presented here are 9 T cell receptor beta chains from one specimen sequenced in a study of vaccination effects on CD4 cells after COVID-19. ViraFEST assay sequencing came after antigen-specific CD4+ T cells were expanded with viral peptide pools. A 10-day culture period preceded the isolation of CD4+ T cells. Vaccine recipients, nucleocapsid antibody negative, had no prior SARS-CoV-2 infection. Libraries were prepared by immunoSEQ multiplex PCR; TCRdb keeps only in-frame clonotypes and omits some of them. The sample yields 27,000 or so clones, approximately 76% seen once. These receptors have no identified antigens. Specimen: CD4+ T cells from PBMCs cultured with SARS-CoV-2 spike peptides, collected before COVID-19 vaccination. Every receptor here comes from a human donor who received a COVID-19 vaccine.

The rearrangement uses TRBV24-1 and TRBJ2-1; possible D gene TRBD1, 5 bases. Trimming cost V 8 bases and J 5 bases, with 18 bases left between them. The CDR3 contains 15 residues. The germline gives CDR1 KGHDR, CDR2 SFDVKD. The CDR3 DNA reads TGTGCCACCATGCAAAGGGGCGACCCAAACAATGAGCAGTTCTTC. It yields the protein CATMQRGDPNNEQFF.

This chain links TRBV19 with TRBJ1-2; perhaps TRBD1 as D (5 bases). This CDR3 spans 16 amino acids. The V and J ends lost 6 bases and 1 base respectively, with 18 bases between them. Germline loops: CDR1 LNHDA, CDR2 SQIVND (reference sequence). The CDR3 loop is CASRSTAVGGNYGYTF. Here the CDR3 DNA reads TGTGCCAGTAGGAGCACCGCGGTGGGGGGTAACTATGGCTACACCTTC.

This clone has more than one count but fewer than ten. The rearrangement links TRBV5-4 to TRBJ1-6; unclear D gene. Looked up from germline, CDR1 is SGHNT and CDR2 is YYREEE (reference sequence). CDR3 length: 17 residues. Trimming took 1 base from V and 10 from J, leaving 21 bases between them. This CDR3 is CASSLNDSPTVWSPLHF. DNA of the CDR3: TGTGCCAGCAGCTTGAATGATAGCCCCACAGTTTGGTCACCCCTCCACTTT.

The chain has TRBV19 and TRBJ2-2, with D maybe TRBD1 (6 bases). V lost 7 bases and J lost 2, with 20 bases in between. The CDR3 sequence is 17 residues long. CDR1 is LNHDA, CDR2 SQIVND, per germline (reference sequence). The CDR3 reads CASTPIGWGPNTGELFF. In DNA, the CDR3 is TGTGCCAGTACCCCGATCGGGTGGGGGCCCAACACCGGGGAGCTGTTTTTT. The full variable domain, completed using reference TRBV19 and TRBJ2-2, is DGGITQSPKYLFRKEGQNVTLSCEQNLNHDAMYWYRQDPGQGLRLIYYSQIVNDFQKGDIAEGYSVSREKKESFPLTVTSAQKNPTAFYLCASTPIGWGPNTGELFFGEGSRLTVL.

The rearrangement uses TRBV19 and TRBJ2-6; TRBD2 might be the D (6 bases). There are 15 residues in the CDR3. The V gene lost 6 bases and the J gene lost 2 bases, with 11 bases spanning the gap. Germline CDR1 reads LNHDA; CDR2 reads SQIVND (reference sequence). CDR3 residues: CASSRLDAGANVLTF. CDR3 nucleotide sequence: TGTGCCAGTAGCAGACTAGACGCTGGGGCCAACGTCCTGACTTTC.

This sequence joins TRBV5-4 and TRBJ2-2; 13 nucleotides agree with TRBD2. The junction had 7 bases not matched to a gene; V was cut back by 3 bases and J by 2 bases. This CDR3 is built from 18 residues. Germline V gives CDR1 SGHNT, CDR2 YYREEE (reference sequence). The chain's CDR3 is CASSSGLAGALNTGELFF. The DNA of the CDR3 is TGTGCCAGCAGCTCAGGACTAGCGGGGGCCCTCAACACCGGGGAGCTGTTTTTT. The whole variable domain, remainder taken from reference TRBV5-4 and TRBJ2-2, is ETGVTQSPTHLIKTRGQQVTLRCSSQSGHNTVSWYQQALGQGPQFIFQYYREEENGRGNFPPRFSGLQFPNYSSELNVNALELDDSALYLCASSSGLAGALNTGELFFGEGSRLTVL.

CDR3 protein: CASSVGTGGLGGYTF. CDR3 bases: TGCGCCAGCAGCGTCGGGACAGGGGGCTTAGGAGGCTACACCTTC. This sequence joins TRBV5-1 and TRBJ1-2; TRBD1 matches 12 bases. The CDR3 totals 15 residues. Losses at the gene ends were 4 bases for V and 8 bases for J; bases not matched to a gene: 9. Germline V CDR1 and CDR2: SGHRS, YFSETQ.

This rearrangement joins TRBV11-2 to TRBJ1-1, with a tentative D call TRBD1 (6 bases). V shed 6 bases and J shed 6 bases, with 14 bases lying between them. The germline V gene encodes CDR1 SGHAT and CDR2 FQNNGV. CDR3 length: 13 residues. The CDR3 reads CASSQGRVPEAFF. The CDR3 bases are TGTGCCAGCAGTCAGGGGCGAGTGCCTGAAGCTTTCTTT.

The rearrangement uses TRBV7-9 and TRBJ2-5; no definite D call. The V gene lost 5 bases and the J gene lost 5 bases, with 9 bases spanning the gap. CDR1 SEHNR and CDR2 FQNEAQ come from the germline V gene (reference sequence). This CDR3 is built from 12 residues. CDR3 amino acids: CASSAVVETQYF. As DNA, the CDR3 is TGTGCCAGCAGCGCCGTTGTTGAGACCCAGTACTTC.